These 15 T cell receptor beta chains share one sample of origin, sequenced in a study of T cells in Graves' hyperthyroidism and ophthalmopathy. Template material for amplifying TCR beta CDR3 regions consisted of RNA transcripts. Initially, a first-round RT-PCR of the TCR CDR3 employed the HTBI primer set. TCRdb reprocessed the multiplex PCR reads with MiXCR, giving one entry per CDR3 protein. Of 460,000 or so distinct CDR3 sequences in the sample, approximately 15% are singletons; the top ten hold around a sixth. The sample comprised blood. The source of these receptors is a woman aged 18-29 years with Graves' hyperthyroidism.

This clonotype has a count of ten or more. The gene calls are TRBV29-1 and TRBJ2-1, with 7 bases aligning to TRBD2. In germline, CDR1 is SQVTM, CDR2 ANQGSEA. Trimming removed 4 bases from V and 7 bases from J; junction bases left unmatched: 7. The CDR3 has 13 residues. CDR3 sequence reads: CSVVRDYVNEQFF. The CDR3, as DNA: TGCAGCGTTGTACGGGACTACGTGAATGAGCAGTTCTTC.

The DNA of the CDR3 is TGTGCCAGTAGTATATTGACAGACGGAAACACCATATATTTT. Its translation is CASSILTDGNTIYF. V and J are TRBV19 and TRBJ1-3, with a weak D call TRBD1 (5 bases). This CDR3 is built from 14 residues. CDR1 and CDR2 from the germline V gene are LNHDA and SQIVND (reference sequence). Deletions cut 2 bases from V and 4 bases from J, with 9 bases between. The variable domain in full, with the rest retrieved from reference TRBV19 and TRBJ1-3, is DGGITQSPKYLFRKEGQNVTLSCEQNLNHDAMYWYRQDPGQGLRLIYYSQIVNDFQKGDIAEGYSVSREKKESFPLTVTSAQKNPTAFYLCASSILTDGNTIYFGEGSWLTVV.

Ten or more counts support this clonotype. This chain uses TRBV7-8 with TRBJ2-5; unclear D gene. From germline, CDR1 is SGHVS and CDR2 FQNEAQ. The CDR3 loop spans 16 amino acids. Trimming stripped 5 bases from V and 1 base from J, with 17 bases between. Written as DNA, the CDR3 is TGTGCCAGCAGCCCTTACAATCTGCCCATCCAAGAGACCCAGTACTTC. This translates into CASSPYNLPIQETQYF.

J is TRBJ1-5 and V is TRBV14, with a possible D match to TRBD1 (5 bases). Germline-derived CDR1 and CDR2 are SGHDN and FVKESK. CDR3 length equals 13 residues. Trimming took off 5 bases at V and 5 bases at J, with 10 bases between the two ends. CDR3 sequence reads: CASSKRGDQPQHF. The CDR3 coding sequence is TGTGCCAGCAGCAAAAGAGGGGATCAGCCCCAGCATTTT.

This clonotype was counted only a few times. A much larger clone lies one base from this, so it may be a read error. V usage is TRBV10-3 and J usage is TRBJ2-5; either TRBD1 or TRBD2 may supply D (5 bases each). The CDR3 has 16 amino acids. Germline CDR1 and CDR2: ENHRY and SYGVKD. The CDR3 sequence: CATSDPRGEPQETQYF. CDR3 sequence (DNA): TGTGCCACCAGTGACCCGAGAGGGGAACCTCAAGAGACCCAGTACTTC.

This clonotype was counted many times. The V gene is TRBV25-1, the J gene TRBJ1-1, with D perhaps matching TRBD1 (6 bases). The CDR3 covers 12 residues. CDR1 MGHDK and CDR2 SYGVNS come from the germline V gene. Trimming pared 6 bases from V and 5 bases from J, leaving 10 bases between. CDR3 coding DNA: TGTGCCAGCAGCGAAAGGGGGACTGAAGCTTTCTTT. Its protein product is CASSERGTEAFF.

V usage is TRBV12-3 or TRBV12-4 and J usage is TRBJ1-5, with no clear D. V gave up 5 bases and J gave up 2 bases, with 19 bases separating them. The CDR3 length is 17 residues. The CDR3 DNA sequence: TGTGCCAGCAGTCCCCCCCAGGTGGGCTGGCGCAATCAGCCCCAGCATTTT. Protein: CASSPPQVGWRNQPQHF.

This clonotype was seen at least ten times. The CDR3 protein is CASSPYRAAPPTDTQYF. The CDR3 region has the DNA TGTGCCAGCAGTCCTTACCGAGCGGCACCTCCCACAGATACGCAGTATTTT. The chain carries TRBV6-1 and TRBJ2-3; tentative D call: TRBD2 (5 bases). CDR1 MNHNS and CDR2 SASEGT come from the germline V gene. With 5 bases removed from V and 2 bases from J, the gap between germline ends came to 20 bases. The CDR3 loop spans 17 amino acids.

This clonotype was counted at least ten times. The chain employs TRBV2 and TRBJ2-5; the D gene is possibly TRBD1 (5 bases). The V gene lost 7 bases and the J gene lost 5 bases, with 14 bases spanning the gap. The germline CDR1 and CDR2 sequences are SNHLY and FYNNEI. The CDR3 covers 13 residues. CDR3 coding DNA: TGTGCCAGCAAGGCGGCAGGGTGGGAGACCCAGTACTTC. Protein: CASKAAGWETQYF.

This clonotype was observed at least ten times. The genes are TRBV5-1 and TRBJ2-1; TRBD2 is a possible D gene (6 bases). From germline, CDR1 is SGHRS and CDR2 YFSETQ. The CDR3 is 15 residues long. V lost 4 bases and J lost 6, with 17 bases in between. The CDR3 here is CASSTGTPPTNEQFF. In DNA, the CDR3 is TGCGCCAGCAGCACTGGGACTCCTCCGACCAATGAGCAGTTCTTC.

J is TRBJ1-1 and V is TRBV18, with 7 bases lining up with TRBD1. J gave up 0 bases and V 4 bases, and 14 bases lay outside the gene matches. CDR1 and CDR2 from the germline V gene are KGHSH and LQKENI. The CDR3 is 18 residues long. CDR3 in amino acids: CASSRQNRGGLMNTEAFF. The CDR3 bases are TGTGCCAGCTCACGACAAAACAGGGGTGGCCTGATGAACACTGAAGCTTTCTTT.

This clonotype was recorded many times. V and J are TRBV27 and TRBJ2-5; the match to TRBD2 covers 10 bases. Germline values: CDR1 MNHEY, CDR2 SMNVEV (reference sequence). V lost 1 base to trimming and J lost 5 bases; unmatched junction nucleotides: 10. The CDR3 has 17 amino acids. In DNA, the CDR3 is TGTGCCAGCAGTTTATTATTCCCTAGCGGGAGAGGGGAGACCCAGTACTTC. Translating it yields CASSLLFPSGRGETQYF.

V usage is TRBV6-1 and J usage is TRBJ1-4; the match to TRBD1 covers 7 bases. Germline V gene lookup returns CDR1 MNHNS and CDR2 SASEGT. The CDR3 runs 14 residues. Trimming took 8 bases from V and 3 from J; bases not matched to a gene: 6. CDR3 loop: CASGTVGSNEKLFF. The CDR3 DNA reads TGTGCCAGCGGGACAGTGGGGTCTAATGAAAAACTGTTTTTT.

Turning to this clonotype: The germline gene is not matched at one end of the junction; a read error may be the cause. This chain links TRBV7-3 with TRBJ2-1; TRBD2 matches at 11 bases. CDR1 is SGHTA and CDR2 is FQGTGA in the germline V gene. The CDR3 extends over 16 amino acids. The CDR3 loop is CASSQTSGSSYSEQFF. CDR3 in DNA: TGTGCCAGCAGCCAAACTAGCGGGAGTAGTTACAGTGAGCAGTTCTTC.

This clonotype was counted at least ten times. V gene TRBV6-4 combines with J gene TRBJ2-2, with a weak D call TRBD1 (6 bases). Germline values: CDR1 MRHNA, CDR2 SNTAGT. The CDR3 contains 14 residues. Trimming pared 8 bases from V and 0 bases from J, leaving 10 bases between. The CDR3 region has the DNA TGTGCCAGCCGGGACATCGCGAACACCGGGGAGCTGTTTTTT. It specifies CASRDIANTGELFF.